This entry is about one TCR beta chain. This specimen comes from a study of blood T cell repertoires in COVID-19. Overall study: Material from acute and convalescent COVID-19 was sourced from the United States, Italy and Spain. T cells, B-cell-depleted T cells, or PBMCs supplied cDNA or gDNA.

In the authors' methods: Amplification of reference gene primers was used by the study to estimate nucleated cell counts. Assay used: immunoSEQ multiplex PCR; TCRdb lists only in-frame clones, some missing. V, J and clone size are those of that table, while D and trimming were read from the DNA. The sample holds 56,000 or so clones, 75% to 95% seen once. Sequenced material: peripheral blood. This TCR came from a man aged 50-59 years with active COVID-19.

CDR3 sequence: CASSQAGVLDYGYTF. The CDR3 DNA reads TGCGCCAGCAGCCAAGCAGGGGTCCTGGACTATGGCTACACCTTC. The rearrangement uses TRBV4-1 and TRBJ1-2, with D possibly matching TRBD1 (6 bases). V lost 1 base and J lost 3, with 12 bases in between. Germline CDR1 MGHRA, CDR2 YSYEKL. CDR3 length equals 15 residues.